Below, 20 T cell receptor beta chains from the same sample are listed, as sequenced in a study of cytomegalovirus exposure and HLA in healthy donors. In the PCR, 60 Vbeta and 13 Jbeta primers were used. Libraries were prepared by immunoSEQ multiplex PCR; TCRdb keeps only in-frame clonotypes and omits some of them. The data show about 200,000 clones, with approximately 80% seen just once and 2.9% held by the top ten. The sequencing input was PBMCs. All receptors come from a man younger than 40 in good health and CMV-seronegative.

Remarks on this clone: An end of the junction does not agree with germline; a read error may underlie this. This chain uses TRBV7-7 with TRBJ1-1; a weak D match, TRBD1 (5 bases). Per germline, CDR1 SSHAT and CDR2 FNYEAQ (reference sequence). CDR3 length: 16 residues. This chain's CDR3 is CASSVGGPPRVAEAFF. CDR3 sequence (DNA): TGTGCTAGCAGCGTCGGGGGACCTCCTCGTGTAGCTGAAGCTTTCTTT.

The rearrangement links TRBV5-6 to TRBJ2-5; tentatively, D is TRBD1 (7 bases). This CDR3 region has 16 residues. CDR1 and CDR2 from the germline V gene are SGHDT and YYEEEE. V lost 4 bases, J lost 2 bases, and 18 bases lay in between. CDR3 sequence (DNA): TGTGCCAGCAGCATCGACAGGGTGGGAGGTCAAGAGACCCAGTACTTC. This sequence encodes CASSIDRVGGQETQYF.

The gene calls are TRBV9 and TRBJ1-3; the match to TRBD1 covers 10 bases. CDR1 and CDR2 from the germline V gene are SGDLS and YYNGEE. The ends lost 3 bases at V and 0 bases at J; junction bases unmatched: 9. This CDR3 comprises 18 residues. The CDR3 region is CASSDPPGQGLSGNTIYF. The CDR3 nucleotides read TGTGCCAGCAGCGACCCCCCGGGACAGGGGCTCTCTGGAAACACCATATATTTT.

This rearrangement joins TRBV27 to TRBJ2-7, with D tentatively TRBD1 (6 bases). The CDR3 sequence is 13 residues long. Germline CDR1 and CDR2: MNHEY and SMNVEV (reference sequence). V lost 0 bases, J lost 6 bases, and 9 bases lay in between. CDR3 sequence reads: CASSLSRGGEQYF. CDR3 sequence (DNA): TGTGCCAGCAGTTTATCCAGGGGCGGCGAGCAGTACTTC.

This chain connects TRBV14 to TRBJ2-7; no clear D. From germline, CDR1 is SGHDN and CDR2 FVKESK. CDR3 length: 14 residues. Trimming pared 1 base from V and 3 bases from J, leaving 10 bases between. The CDR3 is CASSQVNQVYEQYF. CDR3 nucleotide sequence: TGTGCCAGCAGCCAAGTCAACCAGGTCTACGAGCAGTACTTC. Looking up the rest from reference TRBV14 and TRBJ2-7 gives the full variable domain: EAGVTQFPSHSVIEKGQTVTLRCDPISGHDNLYWYRRVMGKEIKFLLHFVKESKQDESGMPNNRFLAERTGGTYSTLKVQPAELEDSGVYFCASSQVNQVYEQYFGPGTRLTVT.

The chain couples TRBV7-9 to TRBJ2-3, with unresolved D. Germline V gives CDR1 SEHNR, CDR2 FQNEAQ (reference sequence). The V end lost 5 bases, the J end lost 2 bases, and 11 bases lay between the germline ends. This CDR3 contains 14 residues. The CDR3 nucleotides read TGTGCCAGCAGCGGAGAGAGGCTCACAGATACGCAGTATTTT. Protein: CASSGERLTDTQYF.

The chain recombines TRBV7-3 with TRBJ2-7; 7 bases match TRBD1. Germline lookup yields CDR1 SGHTA and CDR2 FQGTGA. The CDR3 has 15 residues. V gave up 5 bases and J gave up 12 bases; unmatched junction bases: 19. As DNA, the CDR3 is TGTGCCAGCAGCATTACAGGGGCCCCCTCCGCTGGATTGTACTTC. This gives the protein CASSITGAPSAGLYF.

The chain uses TRBV9 and TRBJ1-1; tentatively, D is TRBD1 (5 bases). V was cut by 0 bases and J by 3 bases, with 15 bases left in between. The CDR3 is 16 amino acids. Germline loops: CDR1 SGDLS, CDR2 YYNGEE. In nucleotides, the CDR3 is TGTGCCAGCAGCGTAGTAGGTGACAGCCACTACACTGAAGCTTTCTTT. Its translation: CASSVVGDSHYTEAFF.

This chain uses TRBV5-6 with TRBJ2-5; D is possibly TRBD2 (5 bases). The end of the DNA aligns better with TRBJ2-7, so the J call may be wrong. CDR1 and CDR2 from the germline V gene are SGHDT and YYEEEE. CDR3 length equals 12 residues. CDR3 bases: TGTGCCAGCAGCTTCGGGGATTACGAGCAGTACTTC. It specifies CASSFGDYEQYF.

The chain links TRBV7-9 to TRBJ1-1; 7 positions match TRBD1. The CDR3 has 17 amino acids. Per the germline V gene, CDR1 is SEHNR and CDR2 is FQNEAQ (reference sequence). Unmatched junction bases numbered 15, after V lost 5 bases and J lost 3 bases. The CDR3 DNA is TGTGCCAGCAGCCAGAGGTTTGGAGGGGGCGGGGACACTGAAGCTTTCTTT. Its translation: CASSQRFGGGGDTEAFF.

This sequence joins TRBV29-1 and TRBJ2-1; D gene ambiguous. V gave up 5 bases and J gave up 0 bases, with 11 bases separating them. In germline, CDR1 is SQVTM, CDR2 ANQGSEA. CDR3 length equals 14 residues. The CDR3 DNA is TGCAGCGTTTTACTCCCGAGCTCCTACAATGAGCAGTTCTTC. It encodes CSVLLPSSYNEQFF.

The gene calls are TRBV20-1 and TRBJ2-7; D is perhaps TRBD1 (6 bases). Germline lookup yields CDR1 DFQATT and CDR2 SNEGSKA (reference sequence). The germline V and J ends were trimmed by 4 bases and 7 bases, with 8 bases remaining between them. There are 10 residues in the CDR3. CDR3 nucleotide sequence: TGCAGTGCTAAGAGGGGGGAGCAGTACTTC. Its protein is CSAKRGEQYF.

The chain couples TRBV5-6 to TRBJ2-3, with 7 nucleotides matching TRBD2. With V trimmed by 2 bases and J by 0 bases, 3 bases remained unmatched. This CDR3 contains 15 residues. The germline V gene encodes CDR1 SGHDT and CDR2 YYEEEE. CDR3 nucleotides: TGTGCCAGCAGCTTTAGGCGGGGGAGCACAGATACGCAGTATTTT. The encoded protein is CASSFRRGSTDTQYF.

The CDR3 protein is CATSRDLPGTSQKNQPQHF. As DNA, the CDR3 is TGTGCCACCAGCAGAGATCTCCCCGGGACAAGTCAAAAAAATCAGCCCCAGCATTTT. This rearrangement joins TRBV15 to TRBJ1-5; D may be TRBD1 (6 bases). Trimming removed 0 bases from V and 4 bases from J, with 22 bases in between. The CDR3 spans 19 residues. CDR1 and CDR2 (germline): LNHNV, YYDKDF (reference sequence).

The chain links TRBV5-1 to TRBJ1-2; TRBD1 matches 10 bases. V was pared by 4 bases and J by 3 bases, with 6 bases of the junction left unmatched. Germline CDR1 and CDR2: SGHRS and YFSETQ. This CDR3 region has 15 residues. The CDR3 protein is CASSPWTGGDYGYTF. The CDR3, as DNA: TGCGCCAGCAGCCCCTGGACAGGGGGAGACTATGGCTACACCTTC.

This rearrangement joins TRBV4-3 to TRBJ2-3, with D hard to call. Germline V gives CDR1 LGHNA, CDR2 YSLEER. The CDR3 totals 15 residues. The V end was cut by 4 bases, the J end by 0 bases, with 11 bases between. The CDR3 loop reads CASSRKTGSTDTQYF. For the CDR3, the DNA is TGCGCCAGCAGCCGAAAGACTGGGAGCACAGATACGCAGTATTTT.

CDR3 protein: CASGTGGIAYEQYF. The CDR3 bases are TGTGCCAGCGGAACAGGGGGCATCGCCTACGAGCAGTACTTC. The rearrangement links TRBV6-4 to TRBJ2-7; 9 nucleotides align to TRBD1. The CDR3 is made up of 14 amino acids. Per germline, CDR1 MRHNA and CDR2 SNTAGT. J was trimmed by 2 bases and V by 8 bases; bases with no gene match: 7.

The gene calls are TRBV9 and TRBJ1-2; possible D gene TRBD1, 5 bases. The CDR3 is made up of 15 amino acids. Looked up from germline, CDR1 is SGDLS and CDR2 is YYNGEE. Between the trimmed V and J ends, which lost 0 bases and 6 bases, there was a span of 15 bases. The CDR3 coding sequence is TGTGCCAGCAGCGTAGATGGAGGGGATTGGGATGGCTACACCTTC. Translation gives CASSVDGGDWDGYTF. The full variable domain, with the rest looked up from reference TRBV9 and TRBJ1-2, is DSGVTQTPKHLITATGQRVTLRCSPRSGDLSVYWYQQSLDQGLQFLIQYYNGEERAKGNILERFSAQQFPDLHSELNLSSLELGDSALYFCASSVDGGDWDGYTFGSGTRLTVV.

The chain couples TRBV5-4 to TRBJ2-5, with 7 bases matching TRBD1. The V gene's germline CDR1 is SGHNT and CDR2 YYREEE (reference sequence). This CDR3 has 15 amino acids. The ends lost 1 base at V and 4 bases at J; junction bases unmatched: 7. CDR3 protein: CASSLKQGNGETQYF. CDR3 in DNA: TGTGCCAGCAGCTTGAAACAGGGGAATGGAGAGACCCAGTACTTC. Together with reference TRBV5-4 and TRBJ2-5, the CDR3 gives the full variable domain: ETGVTQSPTHLIKTRGQQVTLRCSSQSGHNTVSWYQQALGQGPQFIFQYYREEENGRGNFPPRFSGLQFPNYSSELNVNALELDDSALYLCASSLKQGNGETQYFGPGTRLLVL.

V gene TRBV28 combines with J gene TRBJ1-6; D remains ambiguous. V was trimmed by 4 bases and J by 5 bases, leaving 9 bases between them. This CDR3 is 14 amino acids long. In germline, CDR1 is MDHEN, CDR2 SYDVKM. The CDR3 is CASSSHTNNSPLHF. CDR3 sequence (DNA): TGTGCCAGCAGTTCGCATACAAATAATTCACCCCTCCACTTT.